These 25 T cell receptor beta chains came from one sample sequenced in a study of beta chain features in type 1 diabetes. The study's findings and limits: Shortening that was moderate but significant affected the TCRB CDR3s of Type 1 diabetes patients in all four CD4+ subsets.

The isolated RNA, all of it, was reverse transcribed, so expressed TCRB transcripts were what got sequenced. Generated by immunoSEQ multiplex PCR, the TCRdb table keeps only in-frame clones and is missing some. The sample includes 150,000 to 200,000 clones, roughly 60% of them seen just once. Their antigens are not known. Input material: naive CD4+ T cells from blood. The receptors stem from a man aged 30 to 45 with type 1 diabetes.

The chain is built from TRBV29-1 and TRBJ1-1; D remains ambiguous. The CDR3 covers 14 residues. The germline V gene has CDR1 SQVTM and CDR2 ANQGSEA. The V and J ends lost 3 bases and 2 bases respectively, with 13 bases between them. The CDR3 reads CSVDWVGHNTEAFF. The CDR3 bases are TGCAGCGTTGATTGGGTTGGGCACAACACTGAAGCTTTCTTT.

The chain recombines TRBV21-1 with TRBJ2-2; the table's TRBD2 call for D was not verified on the DNA. TRBV21-1 is tagged as a pseudogene. The CDR3 extends over 15 amino acids. The CDR3 spells CASSPPEANTGELFF. The CDR3 nucleotides are TGTGCCAGCAGCCCACCGGAGGCGAACACCGGGGAGCTGTTTTTT.

This chain connects TRBV11-2 to TRBJ2-3, with 10 bases fitting TRBD2. From germline, CDR1 is SGHAT and CDR2 FQNNGV. J was trimmed by 5 bases and V by 3 bases; bases with no gene match: 17. This CDR3 comprises 19 residues. This CDR3 reads CASSFPAMGSGGARDTQYF. The CDR3 DNA sequence: TGTGCCAGCAGCTTCCCAGCGATGGGGAGCGGGGGGGCCAGAGATACGCAGTATTTT.

This chain uses TRBV25-1 with TRBJ2-4; tentatively, D is TRBD1 (6 bases). This CDR3 has 17 residues. Germline values: CDR1 MGHDK, CDR2 SYGVNS. Trimming stripped 4 bases from V and 1 base from J, with 17 bases between. Here the CDR3 reads CASSGFAGQGAKNIQYF. CDR3 in DNA: TGTGCCAGCAGTGGATTTGCCGGGCAGGGGGCCAAAAACATTCAGTACTTC. Full variable domain (remainder filled in from reference TRBV25-1 and TRBJ2-4): EADIYQTPRYLVIGTGKKITLECSQTMGHDKMYWYQQDPGMELHLIHYSYGVNSTEKGDLSSESTVSRIRTEHFPLTLESARPSHTSQYLCASSGFAGQGAKNIQYFGAGTRLSVL.

The chain has TRBV7-2 and TRBJ2-3; possible D gene TRBD1, 6 bases. This CDR3 region has 14 residues. Trimming pared 5 bases from V and 5 bases from J, leaving 14 bases between. In germline, CDR1 is SGHTA, CDR2 FQGNSA. CDR3 sequence: CASSGYRAEDTQYF. For the CDR3, the DNA is TGTGCCAGCAGCGGCTACAGGGCTGAAGATACGCAGTATTTT.

This clone is a singleton in its sample. The V and J genes are TRBV9 and TRBJ2-3, with 7 positions matching TRBD2. The CDR3 runs 15 residues. The trim removed 2 bases at V and 2 bases at J, leaving 5 bases unmatched. Germline lookup yields CDR1 SGDLS and CDR2 YYNGEE. CDR3 DNA: TGTGCCAGCAGCGTCCAGGGACTAAACACAGATACGCAGTATTTT. It yields the protein CASSVQGLNTDTQYF.

The rearrangement joins TRBV29-1 to TRBJ2-5, with D perhaps assigned TRBD1 or TRBD2 (6 bases each). The CDR3 sequence is 13 residues long. Trimming removed 6 bases from V and 5 bases from J, with 16 bases in between. Germline CDR1 SQVTM, CDR2 ANQGSEA. CDR3 protein: CSVPHGGGETQYF. CDR3 bases: TGCAGCGTGCCCCACGGGGGCGGGGAGACCCAGTACTTC.

Note on this clone: Other nucleotide sequences from this sample produce the same CDR3. This chain connects TRBV20-1 to TRBJ2-1; D is ambiguous. This CDR3 is built from 11 residues. V lost 3 bases, J lost 6 bases, and 6 bases lay in between. The germline V gene encodes CDR1 DFQATT and CDR2 SNEGSKA (reference sequence). The CDR3 DNA sequence: TGCAGTGCTAGTACGGGCAATGAGCAGTTCTTC. Encoded protein: CSASTGNEQFF.

The chain is built from TRBV29-1 and TRBJ2-2; D unclear. Deletions cut 4 bases from V and 3 bases from J, with 9 bases between. CDR1 and CDR2 (germline): SQVTM, ANQGSEA. This CDR3 has 13 residues. Written as DNA, the CDR3 is TGCAGCGTTGGGACGGTTTACACCGGGGAGCTGTTTTTT. Amino acid sequence: CSVGTVYTGELFF.

This chain links TRBV7-2 with TRBJ2-5; TRBD1 agrees at 7 bases. The CDR3 consists of 13 residues. Germline loops: CDR1 SGHTA, CDR2 FQGNSA. V gave up 5 bases and J gave up 2 bases; unmatched junction bases: 2. In nucleotides, the CDR3 is TGTGCCAGCAGCCCGACAGGGCAAGAGACCCAGTACTTC. This gives the protein CASSPTGQETQYF.

This clone was found a few times. V usage is TRBV5-1 and J usage is TRBJ2-7; a weak D match, TRBD1 (5 bases). CDR3 length: 12 residues. Trimming left V 3 bases short and J 3 bases short, with 7 bases between. The germline V gene has CDR1 SGHRS and CDR2 YFSETQ. CDR3 residues: CASSYDSYEQYF. CDR3 DNA: TGCGCCAGCAGCTACGACAGCTACGAGCAGTACTTC.

The chain has TRBV29-1 and TRBJ2-5, with D perhaps matching TRBD2 (5 bases). Trimming left V 7 bases short and J 4 bases short, with 16 bases between. Germline CDR1 and CDR2: SQVTM and ANQGSEA. The CDR3 runs 13 residues. CDR3 bases: TGCAGCGCTGTACTAGGGTTTCGAGAGACCCAGTACTTC. Encoded protein: CSAVLGFRETQYF.

The genes are TRBV29-1 and TRBJ2-7, with a weak D call TRBD1 (7 bases). This CDR3 contains 14 residues. Germline CDR1 SQVTM, CDR2 ANQGSEA. V dropped 1 base and J dropped 7 bases, with 17 bases sitting between them. The CDR3 DNA reads TGCAGCGTTGAAGCTTTACGCGGGACAGTTGAGCAGTACTTC. This gives the protein CSVEALRGTVEQYF.

This clone appeared a few times. The chain carries TRBV5-1 and TRBJ1-6; 10 nucleotides align to TRBD1. CDR3 length: 15 residues. J gave up 8 bases and V 7 bases, and 9 bases lay outside the gene matches. Germline CDR1 SGHRS, CDR2 YFSETQ. The CDR3 region is CASHPGTGVHSPLHF. CDR3 DNA: TGCGCCAGCCACCCCGGGACAGGGGTCCATTCACCCCTCCACTTT.

The chain recombines TRBV30 with TRBJ2-2; 7 bases agree with TRBD1. The CDR3 runs 15 residues. Germline lookup yields CDR1 GTSNPN and CDR2 SVGIG (reference sequence). Germline trimming cut 3 bases from V and 1 base from J; bases unmatched to any gene: 5. CDR3 amino acids: CAWRGDRGNTGELFF. As DNA, the CDR3 is TGTGCCTGGAGGGGGGACAGAGGGAACACCGGGGAGCTGTTTTTT.

V usage is TRBV2 and J usage is TRBJ2-1, with 9 positions matching TRBD2. The CDR3 is made up of 14 amino acids. The trim removed 4 bases at V and 6 bases at J, leaving 4 bases unmatched. The germline V gene has CDR1 SNHLY and CDR2 FYNNEI. CDR3 in amino acids: CASSVISGGNEQFF. The CDR3 nucleotides read TGTGCCAGCAGTGTGATTAGCGGGGGCAATGAGCAGTTCTTC.

The chain joins TRBV6-6 to TRBJ2-5; 8 positions match TRBD1. Looked up from germline, CDR1 is MNHNY and CDR2 is SVGAGI (reference sequence). The CDR3 totals 15 residues. The ends lost 2 bases at V and 0 bases at J; junction bases unmatched: 2. CDR3 residues: CASSYGTGYQETQYF. Written as DNA, the CDR3 is TGTGCCAGCAGTTACGGGACAGGCTACCAAGAGACCCAGTACTTC.

About this clone itself: The sample has other DNA sequences that encode this CDR3 too. The chain couples TRBV29-1 to TRBJ2-5, with a weak D call TRBD2 (5 bases). The CDR3 totals 15 residues. Trimming stripped 3 bases from V and 4 bases from J, with 18 bases between. Per the germline V gene, CDR1 is SQVTM and CDR2 is ANQGSEA. CDR3 DNA: TGCAGCGTTGAGGGGAAGACCGGTCGGGGAGAGACCCAGTACTTC. It translates to CSVEGKTGRGETQYF.

The chain is built from TRBV19 and TRBJ2-7; D might be TRBD2 (6 bases). There are 14 residues in the CDR3. Germline CDR1 LNHDA, CDR2 SQIVND (reference sequence). The V gene lost 4 bases and the J gene lost 4 bases, with 14 bases spanning the gap. The CDR3 spells CASSREDGLYEQYF. CDR3 sequence (DNA): TGTGCCAGTAGTAGGGAGGACGGCCTTTACGAGCAGTACTTC.

This sequence joins TRBV7-2 and TRBJ2-3; D gene unclear. The CDR3 length is 15 residues. Germline assignment: CDR1 SGHTA and CDR2 FQGNSA. V was cut by 1 base and J by 1 base, with 9 bases left in between. This CDR3 reads CASSLGNRGTDTQYF. The DNA for the CDR3 is TGTGCCAGCAGCTTAGGAAACCGGGGCACAGATACGCAGTATTTT.

The chain links TRBV15 to TRBJ1-5; possibly TRBD1 for D (6 bases). Germline CDR1 LNHNV, CDR2 YYDKDF (reference sequence). The V and J ends lost 0 bases and 0 bases respectively, with 12 bases between them. This CDR3 has 17 amino acids. In DNA form, the CDR3 reads TGTGCCACCAGCAGAGATAGGGCAGGGGATAGCAATCAGCCCCAGCATTTT. Its translation: CATSRDRAGDSNQPQHF. Full variable domain (outside the CDR3, taken from reference TRBV15 and TRBJ1-5): DAMVIQNPRYQVTQFGKPVTLSCSQTLNHNVMYWYQQKSSQAPKLLFHYYDKDFNNEADTPDNFQSRRPNTSFCFLDIRSPGLGDTAMYLCATSRDRAGDSNQPQHFGDGTRLSIL.

This chain uses TRBV30 with TRBJ2-5; 7 bases agree with TRBD2. There are 15 residues in the CDR3. From germline, CDR1 is GTSNPN and CDR2 SVGIG (reference sequence). V lost 2 bases and J lost 5; bases outside the gene matches: 11. In nucleotides, the CDR3 is TGTGCCTGGAGTATCCGAGCGGGGTTGGAGGAGACCCAGTACTTC. Translation gives CAWSIRAGLEETQYF.

V is TRBV7-2 and J is TRBJ2-4; D is possibly TRBD2 (5 bases). In germline, CDR1 is SGHTA, CDR2 FQGNSA. The CDR3 contains 15 residues. V was clipped by 5 bases and J by 1 base, with 12 bases between them. CDR3 DNA sequence: TGTGCCAGCAGCCTACCCCGAGGGGCCAAAAACATTCAGTACTTC. Its translation is CASSLPRGAKNIQYF.

DNA for the CDR3: TGTGCCAGCAGCCCCTCCCGGACCCAGTACTTC. Encoded protein: CASSPSRTQYF. The rearrangement joins TRBV11-2 to TRBJ2-5, with D uncertain. The CDR3 contains 11 residues. Germline CDR1 is SGHAT and CDR2 is FQNNGV. V was cut by 5 bases and J by 7 bases, with 8 bases left in between.

This chain links TRBV7-9 with TRBJ2-7; D not resolved. V was pared by 5 bases and J by 3 bases, with 8 bases between. The CDR3 is made up of 12 amino acids. Germline V lookup: CDR1 SEHNR, CDR2 FQNEAQ (reference sequence). The CDR3 loop reads CASSLSGYEQYF. As DNA, the CDR3 is TGTGCCAGCAGCCTTTCGGGCTACGAGCAGTACTTC. The variable domain in full, completed from reference TRBV7-9 and TRBJ2-7, reads DTGVSQNPRHKITKRGQNVTFRCDPISEHNRLYWYRQTLGQGPEFLTYFQNEAQLEKSRLLSDRFSAERPKGSFSTLEIQRTEQGDSAMYLCASSLSGYEQYFGPGTRLTVT.